A selection of T cell receptor beta chains follows, all from one sample in a study of early T cells in non-severe SARS-CoV-2 infection. TCRdb reprocessed the 5' RACE reads via MiXCR and lists one record per CDR3 protein. The sample has about 60,000 distinct CDR3 sequences, about an eighth seen once; the top ten hold around 4.3%. The material sequenced was whole blood. Source of these receptors: an adult who was a healthcare worker with PCR-confirmed SARS-CoV-2 infection or an uninfected control (not recorded which). Both conserved end residues are trimmed from each CDR3.

length: 12
J: TRBJ2-7
V: TRBV5-1
CDR3: ASSLGQSGHEQY

length: 12
J: TRBJ2-3
V: TRBV6-5
CDR3: ASRQKRDTDTQY

length: 11
J: TRBJ1-1
V: TRBV4-1
CDR3: ASSQSVYTEAF

length: 13
J: TRBJ2-5
V: TRBV11-2
CDR3: ASSFDVGVKETQY

length: 13
J: TRBJ1-4
V: TRBV6-5
CDR3: ASSYGQGVNEKLF

length: 10
J: TRBJ2-1
V: TRBV7-9
CDR3: ASSPRDNEQF

length: 12
J: TRBJ1-2
V: TRBV7-2
CDR3: ASSRGQGTGGYT

length: 12
J: TRBJ1-2
V: TRBV3-1
CDR3: ASSQFPLNYGYT

length: 10
J: TRBJ2-7
V: TRBV6-6
CDR3: ASRPGSYEQY

length: 13
J: TRBJ1-1
V: TRBV11-3
CDR3: ASSLAGRGNTEAF

length: 11
J: TRBJ1-1
V: TRBV6-2/TRBV6-3
CDR3: ASSNTANTEAF

length: 12
J: TRBJ2-3
V: TRBV24-1
CDR3: ATSDPSVPGTQY

length: 13
J: TRBJ2-5
V: TRBV5-1
CDR3: ASRPPGLFQETQY

length: 12
J: TRBJ1-1
V: TRBV12-3/TRBV12-4
CDR3: ASTPGTANTEAF

length: 14
J: TRBJ1-6
V: TRBV2
CDR3: ASSEAGGINNSPLH

length: 10
J: TRBJ2-7
V: TRBV7-2
CDR3: ASRGLAYEQY

length: 14
J: TRBJ2-3
V: TRBV6-2/TRBV6-3
CDR3: ASSPTGTPYTDTQY

length: 13
J: TRBJ2-7
V: TRBV4-3
CDR3: ASSQDISGAYEQY

length: 15
J: TRBJ1-4
V: TRBV4-3
CDR3: ASSLGQGSATNEKLF

length: 13
J: TRBJ1-3
V: TRBV7-9
CDR3: ASRTDEGSGNTIY

length: 13
J: TRBJ2-7
V: TRBV7-2
CDR3: ASSTGTGGTYEQY

length: 12
J: TRBJ2-7
V: TRBV5-4
CDR3: ASSYGEGAYEQY

length: 11
J: TRBJ1-1
V: TRBV20-1
CDR3: SARVGDSLVAF

length: 15
J: TRBJ2-3
V: TRBV5-1
CDR3: ASSFIRLADITDTQY

length: 11
J: TRBJ2-5
V: TRBV27
CDR3: ASSLAPQETQY

length: 10
J: TRBJ1-1
V: TRBV20-1
CDR3: SVRTANTEAF

length: 12
J: TRBJ1-1
V: TRBV11-3
CDR3: ASSLGRGQGVAF

length: 14
J: TRBJ2-7
V: TRBV10-3
CDR3: AISESLAGRAHEQY

length: 13
J: TRBJ1-4
V: TRBV14
CDR3: ASSGRARTNEKLF

length: 11
J: TRBJ2-6
V: TRBV29-1
CDR3: SVVFSGANVLT

length: 10
J: TRBJ2-2
V: TRBV29-1
CDR3: SVVRSTGELF

length: 11
J: TRBJ1-2
V: TRBV19
CDR3: ASSTSGLYGYT

length: 11
J: TRBJ2-5
V: TRBV5-1
CDR3: ASTRGGQETQY

length: 13
J: TRBJ1-2
V: TRBV20-1
CDR3: SAPGPASDYYGYT

length: 12
J: TRBJ2-1
V: TRBV5-1
CDR3: ASFPPTGDNEQF

length: 16
J: TRBJ1-2
V: TRBV6-1
CDR3: ASSEEMTRAYTNYGYT

length: 14
J: TRBJ2-3
V: TRBV19
CDR3: ASSMTTSGGLHTQY

length: 13
J: TRBJ2-7
V: TRBV5-1
CDR3: ASSLASAITYEQY

length: 11
J: TRBJ1-6
V: TRBV25-1
CDR3: ASSRRTNSPLH

length: 14
J: TRBJ2-3
V: TRBV6-2/TRBV6-3
CDR3: ASLDSGRMYTDTQY

length: 11
J: TRBJ1-1
V: TRBV30
CDR3: AWGTGTLPEAF

length: 13
J: TRBJ2-6
V: TRBV20-1
CDR3: SARDDRAPTNVLT

length: 13
J: TRBJ2-3
V: TRBV2
CDR3: ASSEELGGTDTQY

length: 11
J: TRBJ2-7
V: TRBV29-1
CDR3: SVGQGRTYEQY

length: 9
J: TRBJ2-5
V: TRBV20-1
CDR3: SKAGAETQY

length: 12
J: TRBJ1-2
V: TRBV19
CDR3: ASSKQGGAYGYT

length: 12
J: TRBJ2-3
V: TRBV24-1
CDR3: ATSDPGAADTQY

length: 15
J: TRBJ1-3
V: TRBV4-1
CDR3: ASSQEGRRASGNTIY

length: 11
J: TRBJ2-2
V: TRBV5-6
CDR3: ASSLTQGGELF

length: 10
J: TRBJ1-2
V: TRBV2
CDR3: ASSAGDYGYT

length: 13
J: TRBJ2-4
V: TRBV4-2
CDR3: ASSQVDGPKNIQY

length: 11
J: TRBJ2-7
V: TRBV6-2/TRBV6-3
CDR3: ASSYNQIYEQY

length: 13
J: TRBJ2-3
V: TRBV9
CDR3: ASSVVGQGTDTQY

length: 12
J: TRBJ1-5
V: TRBV4-1
CDR3: ASSPAQGNQPQH

length: 13
J: TRBJ1-3
V: TRBV5-4
CDR3: ASSLQGVSGNTIY

length: 10
J: TRBJ2-3
V: TRBV2
CDR3: ASKADTDTQY

length: 12
J: TRBJ2-5
V: TRBV6-5
CDR3: ASSYSWRGETQY